This T cell receptor (beta chain) was retrieved from a study of cytomegalovirus exposure and HLA in healthy donors. The study, taken as a whole, reports: The investigators catalogued under 200 TCR beta chains as cytomegalovirus-associated. Three of the chains that were CMV-associated were confirmed in vitro to be specific for CMV antigens. Using the classifier, cytomegalovirus status was reportedly diagnosed with high specificity and sensitivity.

The donors were part of the validation cohort, which consisted of more than 90 subjects and was separate from the first cohort of under 850 subjects. Repertoires were generated with immunoSEQ multiplex PCR, while TCRdb's copy carries only in-frame clones and drops some. The sample contains roughly 140,000 clones, more than 85% of which appear only once. The table lists this clone with a count of one. Its specificity is unknown. This sequence was found in a man younger than 35 in good health and CMV-seronegative. The sequenced sample consisted of PBMCs.

CDR3 in DNA: TGTGCCAGCTCATCGGGGGAGAACACTGAAGCTTTCTTT. The encoded protein is CASSSGENTEAFF. The J gene is TRBJ1-1, the V gene TRBV18, with D tentatively TRBD1 (5 bases). Trimming cost V 5 bases and J 1 base, with 8 bases left between them. This CDR3 is built from 13 residues. Germline V gives CDR1 KGHSH, CDR2 LQKENI.